This TCR beta chain was retrieved from a study of blood T cell repertoires in COVID-19. Study background: The United States, Italy and Spain supplied acute and convalescent COVID-19 samples.

This clone has only one observation. Trimming at V came to 4 bases and at J to 3 bases, leaving 4 bases not matched to a gene. Per the germline V gene, CDR1 is MGHRA and CDR2 is YSYEKL. CDR3 length: 15 residues. Only in-frame clones appear in the TCRdb table, and some are missing; sequencing was by immunoSEQ multiplex PCR. The sample shows approximately 200,000 clones, about 80% of them seen only once. This sequence was found in a woman in her forties or fifties with acute or convalescent COVID-19. V gene TRBV4-1 combines with J gene TRBJ1-3; TRBD1 agrees at 9 bases. Sequenced sample: peripheral blood. DNA for the CDR3: TGCGCCAGCAGCCCCGGACAGGGGTATGGAAACACCATATATTTT. Amino acid sequence: CASSPGQGYGNTIYF.